Reported below is one TCR beta chain. What it binds is not known. One end of the junction fails to match germline, which may point to a read error. The use of a sample-barcoded 5' primer and a J-beta primer mix characterized a second PCR of roughly 7 to 12 cycles. TCRdb itself ran the 5' RACE reads through MiXCR, one entry per CDR3 protein. The data contain about 840,000 distinct CDR3 sequences, almost 30% of them seen just once; the ten biggest clones take up 10%. The sample is drawn from a study of blood T cells in healthy people across ages. CDR1 and CDR2 from the germline V gene are MDHEN and SYDVKM. CDR3 length equals 14 residues. Whole-study findings and limits: Naive CD4+ cell counts and diversity both ran higher in long-lived than in aged donors. Naive and antigen-experienced cells could not be conclusively compared, given unsorted PBMCs.

These data were likewise used in another study, on T cells of mothers and their children. That investigation notes: The analysis detected no persistent microchimeric T cell clones.

The gene calls are TRBV28 and TRBJ2-5, with TRBD1 matching over 8 bases. Sequences were obtained from blood. The clonotype comes from a woman aged 40 to 49 in good health. CDR3 in DNA: TGTGTCAGCAGAAAACAGGGGGTAAGGGAGACCCAGTACTTC. Protein sequence: CVSRKQGVRETQYF.